These 14 T cell receptor beta chains were all obtained from the same sample, sequenced in a study of T cell repertoires in aging, cancer and after chemotherapy. Amplification of TCR beta used genomic DNA extracted from peripheral blood. Multiplex touch-down PCR with TRB-A/B primers amplified rearranged V-D-J TRB sequences. TCRdb recomputed calls from the multiplex PCR reads with MiXCR, one row per CDR3 protein. The profile shows over a thousand distinct CDR3 sequences, under 80% of them singletons. The sequenced sample consisted of blood. These receptors originate from a human donor with a blood cancer.

The V call is TRBV19, the J call TRBJ2-2; a possible D gene is TRBD1 (5 bases). Per the germline V gene, CDR1 is LNHDA and CDR2 is SQIVND (reference sequence). CDR3 size: 14 residues. V lost 1 base and J 6 bases, leaving 9 bases between the germline ends. This CDR3 reads CASSIVEGAGELFF. DNA for the CDR3: TGTGCCAGTAGTATAGTGGAAGGGGCCGGGGAGCTGTTTTTT. Supplemented by reference TRBV19 and TRBJ2-2, the full variable domain reads DGGITQSPKYLFRKEGQNVTLSCEQNLNHDAMYWYRQDPGQGLRLIYYSQIVNDFQKGDIAEGYSVSREKKESFPLTVTSAQKNPTAFYLCASSIVEGAGELFFGEGSRLTVL.

This chain joins TRBV18 and TRBJ1-2, with unresolved D. Germline V CDR1 and CDR2: KGHSH, LQKENI. Trimming removed 3 bases at V and 0 bases at J, with 14 bases between. This CDR3 has 16 amino acids. CDR3 residues: CASSPPSQRANYGYTF. The CDR3 DNA is TGTGCCAGCTCACCCCCCAGCCAGCGAGCTAACTATGGCTACACCTTC.

The CDR3 region is CAWSRGQGNIQYF. Written as DNA, the CDR3 is TGTGCCTGGAGTAGAGGCCAGGGTAACATTCAGTACTTC. The chain links TRBV30 to TRBJ2-4, with a tentative D call TRBD1 (5 bases). Trimming took off 2 bases at V and 7 bases at J, with 12 bases between the two ends. This CDR3 is 13 amino acids long. In germline, CDR1 is GTSNPN, CDR2 SVGIG (reference sequence).

This chain links TRBV5-4 with TRBJ1-2, with TRBD1 matching over 8 bases. Trimming cost V 4 bases and J 5 bases; bases outside gene matches: 13. This CDR3 is 16 amino acids long. Germline-derived CDR1 and CDR2 are SGHNT and YYREEE (reference sequence). The chain's CDR3 is CASSPDPDRGGYGYTF. As DNA, the CDR3 is TGTGCCAGCAGCCCGGACCCCGACAGGGGAGGATATGGCTACACCTTC.

This clonotype was seen once. This chain connects TRBV12-3 or TRBV12-4 to TRBJ1-3; unclear D gene. V was pared by 5 bases and J by 0 bases, with 8 bases between. The CDR3 has 14 residues. For the CDR3, the DNA is TGTGCCAGCAGTAGGGCCTTCTCTGGAAACACCATATATTTT. Translated: CASSRAFSGNTIYF.

This clonotype occurred a few times. V and J are TRBV12-3 or TRBV12-4 and TRBJ2-2; the match to TRBD2 covers 7 bases. This CDR3 has 17 residues. The V segment lost 3 bases and the J segment 3 bases; nucleotides outside the gene matches: 10. CDR3 loop: CASSFWGGVADTGELFF. The CDR3, as DNA: TGTGCCAGCAGTTTCTGGGGGGGTGTGGCGGACACCGGGGAGCTGTTTTTT.

The CDR3 DNA is TGTGCCAGCAGTAAAGCCGGGACAGCGAACACCGGGGAGCTGTTTTTT. It encodes CASSKAGTANTGELFF. The chain recombines TRBV12-3 or TRBV12-4 with TRBJ2-2; 7 bases agree with TRBD1. The V gene end was trimmed by 5 bases and the J gene end by 0 bases; junction bases not matched to a gene: 6. The length of the CDR3 is 16 residues.

This chain connects TRBV27 to TRBJ2-5; 11 nucleotides align to TRBD2. The germline V gene has CDR1 MNHEY and CDR2 SMNVEV (reference sequence). V gave up 2 bases and J gave up 4 bases; unmatched junction bases: 6. The CDR3 has 16 residues. The CDR3 nucleotides read TGTGCCAGCAGTTTAAGGCCGGGACTAGCGGCAGAGACCCAGTACTTC. Its translation is CASSLRPGLAAETQYF.

This chain links TRBV18 with TRBJ1-4, with 8 bases matching TRBD1. The CDR3 length is 13 residues. CDR1 is KGHSH and CDR2 is LQKENI in the germline V gene. V lost 5 bases, J lost 8 bases, and 4 bases stayed unmatched. CDR3 amino acids: CASSVGTGEKLFF. CDR3 nucleotides: TGTGCCAGCTCAGTCGGGACAGGCGAAAAACTGTTTTTT.

The chain has TRBV6-5 and TRBJ2-5, with 12 bases aligning to TRBD2. The germline CDR1 and CDR2 sequences are MNHEY and SVGAGI. The CDR3 totals 15 residues. The V and J ends lost 5 bases and 5 bases, in that order; junction bases with no gene match: 6. The CDR3 DNA is TGTGCCAGCAGTGGACTAGCGGGGAATGCGGAGACCCAGTACTTC. Amino acids: CASSGLAGNAETQYF.

This sequence joins TRBV6-6 and TRBJ2-5; 7 bases match TRBD2. After removal of 6 bases from V and 5 bases from J, the junction contained 6 bases not matched to a gene. There are 13 residues in the CDR3. In germline, CDR1 is MNHNY, CDR2 SVGAGI (reference sequence). CDR3 loop: CASSAGDWETQYF. The CDR3 DNA reads as TGTGCCAGCAGCGCGGGGGACTGGGAGACCCAGTACTTC.

This chain uses TRBV19 with TRBJ1-2; 7 bases are shared with TRBD1. CDR3 length: 14 residues. With V trimmed by 5 bases and J by 0 bases, 3 bases remained unmatched. Germline V CDR1 and CDR2: LNHDA, SQIVND (reference sequence). Here the CDR3 DNA reads TGTGCCAGTAGTTGGGACAGCTCTAACTATGGCTACACCTTC. It specifies CASSWDSSNYGYTF.

The chain employs TRBV7-9 and TRBJ2-2, with a possible D match to TRBD2 (5 bases). V shed 2 bases and J shed 6 bases, with 13 bases lying between them. The V gene's germline CDR1 is SEHNR and CDR2 FQNEAQ (reference sequence). CDR3 length: 15 amino acids. The CDR3 DNA is TGTGCCAGCAGCTTAAACGGGCCGGGGTCCGGGGAGCTGTTTTTT. The encoded protein is CASSLNGPGSGELFF.

The chain carries TRBV19 and TRBJ1-3; TRBD1 aligns across 7 bases. Germline assignment: CDR1 LNHDA and CDR2 SQIVND (reference sequence). CDR3 length: 14 amino acids. The V and J ends lost 8 bases and 2 bases, in that order; junction bases with no gene match: 6. CDR3 coding DNA: TGTGCCAGTTTCGAGGGGGCGGCTGGAAACACCATATATTTT. It specifies CASFEGAAGNTIYF.